This TCR beta chain is from a study of Ad26.COV2.S vaccination and SARS-CoV-2 variants. Background on the study: Among those in the COV1001 Ad26.COV2.S trial arm was the donor. The authors gave Ad26.COV2.S intramuscularly, either once or twice 56 days apart.

Treatment specified: some 19 received Ad26.COV2.S at low or high dose, single or two shots; 5 received placebo; per-sample allocation not given. At day 63 after the first vaccine or placebo injection, samples were drawn. Overall study results and limits: The breadth of spike-specific CD8+ and CD4+ T cell responses after vaccination was reportedly substantial.

Repertoires were generated with immunoSEQ multiplex PCR, while TCRdb's copy carries only in-frame clones and drops some. The sample contains more than 300,000 clones, 88% of which appear only once. Concerning this clone: Its antigen is not identified.

Sequenced here: peripheral blood, sampled in a trial of Ad26.COV2.S vaccine versus placebo. This sequence was found in a person between 18 and 59 years old who received the Ad26.COV2.S COVID-19 vaccine or a placebo.

Written as DNA, the CDR3 is TGCGCCAGCAGCGAAAGACGGACCCTCGGGGAGCTGTTTTTT. It codes for CASSERRTLGELFF. The chain joins TRBV4-3 to TRBJ2-2; D gene unclear. Germline V lookup: CDR1 LGHNA, CDR2 YSLEER. Trimming took off 5 bases at V and 7 bases at J, with 14 bases between the two ends. The CDR3 covers 14 residues.